The entry below describes one TCR beta chain. Antigen: not known. Treatment denoted: roughly 11-day PBMC culture with coronavirus spike peptide pools or control peptides (ViraFEST assay). Recorded positive PCR dates fall between March and December 2020, preceding US Alpha, Beta and Delta variants. Each of days 3 and 7 saw half the medium replaced by fresh IL-2 medium. The CDR3 covers 14 residues. The junction had 5 bases not matched to a gene; V was cut back by 6 bases and J by 2 bases. The germline V gene encodes CDR1 ENHRY and CDR2 SYGVKD. The entry originates in a study of vaccination and CD4 T cells after COVID-19. With the Oncomine TCR Beta short-read assay, DNA from cultured CD4+ T cells was sequenced. TCRdb used MiXCR to reprocess the PCR reads, holding one entry per CDR3 protein. The sample holds roughly 13,000 distinct CDR3 sequences, approximately 60% seen once. Findings and caveats of the study: Spike mono-reactivity was the property of 304 of 307 vaccine-specific clones in convalescent patients. Convalescent patients studied were relatively few, and early post-infection timepoints were absent.

The TCR originated in a human donor who had recovered from COVID-19. The sequenced sample consisted of CD4+ T cells from blood, cultured in vitro. The chain carries TRBV10-3 and TRBJ2-3, with 7 positions matching TRBD1. CDR3 sequence reads: CAIRRGLDTDTQYF. The CDR3 coding sequence is TGTGCCATCAGGAGGGGGCTCGACACAGATACGCAGTATTTT.